This T cell receptor (beta chain) was profiled in a study of T cell responses to AZD1222 COVID-19 vaccine. Regarding the study as a whole: Sampling captured repertoires only after the peak T cell response. Spike-specific TCRs gained breadth and depth after people received two AZD1222 doses. Close to half of all spike-specific TCRs reportedly target regions of the variants that are unmutated. The donor cohort was predominantly white British with a female majority, and clonal diversity may have been underestimated.

The CDR3 sequence is 15 residues long. With 5 bases removed from V and 7 bases from J, the gap between germline ends came to 15 bases. CDR1 and CDR2 from the germline V gene are SGHTA and FQGTGA. As for this clone: Its antigen is as yet unknown.

TCRdb's table, derived via immunoSEQ multiplex PCR, lists solely in-frame clones and lacks some. The sample has around 190,000 clones; 70% to 90% are singletons. The sample was peripheral blood, taken 28 days after the second AZD1222 dose. The chain employs TRBV7-3 and TRBJ1-6; maybe TRBD1 (5 bases). This sequence was found in an adult who received the AZD1222 COVID-19 vaccine. CDR3 protein: CASSQTGAQNSPLHF. In DNA, the CDR3 is TGTGCCAGCAGCCAAACCGGGGCGCAAAATTCACCCCTCCACTTT.